What follows are 11 T cell receptor beta chains derived from one specimen sequenced in a study of post-analysis software for immune sequencing data. Antigens for these TCRs are unknown. Study findings and constraints: A few TRBV segments, TRBV5-6, TRBV5-1 and TRBV20-1 among them, were found more frequent in patients than controls.

Built from TCR beta cDNA, the libraries had unique molecular identifiers in them. TCRdb called the PCR reads again in MiXCR, with one record for every CDR3 protein. The sample includes around 250,000 distinct CDR3 sequences, roughly a third of them seen just once. The sample was blood. Every receptor here comes from a girl aged 5-17 years with multiple sclerosis.

In its sample, this clonotype was seen many times. The CDR3 bases are TGTGCCAGCAGCGGGAAGGACGGTATGAACACTGAAGCTTTCTTT. As protein: CASSGKDGMNTEAFF. The V call is TRBV9, the J call TRBJ1-1; D unresolved. Germline V gives CDR1 SGDLS, CDR2 YYNGEE. V was trimmed by 3 bases and J by 0 bases, leaving 12 bases between them. This CDR3 is built from 15 residues.

The CDR3 DNA reads as TGTGCCAGCACTGGTAGCGGGGGCGTAAATACAGATACGCAGTATTTT. Protein sequence: CASTGSGGVNTDTQYF. The chain employs TRBV28 and TRBJ2-3, with 9 bases fitting TRBD2. CDR1 and CDR2 (germline): MDHEN, SYDVKM. The V gene end was trimmed by 7 bases and the J gene end by 3 bases; junction bases not matched to a gene: 11. CDR3 length: 16 amino acids.

Comments on this clonotype: A single base separates this from a much larger clone, so it may be a read error. This chain uses TRBV25-1 with TRBJ2-1, with 7 bases identical to TRBD2. Germline CDR1 MGHDK, CDR2 SYGVNS. CDR3 length: 13 residues. The DNA of the CDR3 is TGTGCCAGCAGGGGGGAGGGCTACAATGAGCAGGTCTTC. This sequence encodes CASRGEGYNEQVF. The full variable domain, its missing parts supplied by reference TRBV25-1 and TRBJ2-1, is EADIYQTPRYLVIGTGKKITLECSQTMGHDKMYWYQQDPGMELHLIHYSYGVNSTEKGDLSSESTVSRIRTEHFPLTLESARPSHTSQYLCASRGEGYNEQVFGPGTRLTVL.

With respect to this clonotype: This may be a read error: a much more frequent sequence differs by one nucleotide. The V gene is TRBV5-1, the J gene TRBJ2-1; TRBD2 is a possible D gene (6 bases). The CDR3 is 17 amino acids. Germline V gene lookup returns CDR1 SGHRS and CDR2 YFSETQ. The V end lost 2 bases, the J end lost 7 bases, and 22 bases lay between the germline ends. For the CDR3, the DNA is TGCGCCAGCAGCTTATATAGCGGAAATCTACCAAGTAATGAGCAGTTCTTC. It is translated as CASSLYSGNLPSNEQFF.

The V and J genes are TRBV2 and TRBJ1-5; 7 bases fit TRBD1. This CDR3 spans 15 amino acids. J lost 4 bases, V lost 6 bases, and 9 bases had no gene match. The germline V gene encodes CDR1 SNHLY and CDR2 FYNNEI. The CDR3 nucleotides read TGTGCCAGCAGCTACAGGGGATCGAGGAATCAGCCCCAGCATTTT. It encodes CASSYRGSRNQPQHF.

The chain employs TRBV2 and TRBJ2-3, with D unclear. The V end lost 8 bases, the J end lost 1 base, and 10 bases lay between the germline ends. This CDR3 is built from 13 residues. CDR1 SNHLY and CDR2 FYNNEI come from the germline V gene. For the CDR3, the DNA is TGTGCCAGCGAGAAGCGACGCACAGATACGCAGTATTTT. Its translation is CASEKRRTDTQYF. Variable domain in full (rest from reference TRBV2 and TRBJ2-3): EPEVTQTPSHQVTQMGQEVILRCVPISNHLYFYWYRQILGQKVEFLVSFYNNEISEKSEIFDDQFSVERPDGSNFTLKIRSTKLEDSAMYFCASEKRRTDTQYFGPGTRLTVL.

This clonotype was counted many times. The chain carries TRBV6-6 and TRBJ1-4, with D maybe TRBD1 (5 bases). With 2 bases removed from V and 6 bases from J, the gap between germline ends came to 10 bases. CDR3 length: 14 residues. Germline V gene lookup returns CDR1 MNHNY and CDR2 SVGAGI (reference sequence). The CDR3 spells CASSYREGYEKLFF. DNA for the CDR3: TGTGCCAGCAGTTACAGGGAGGGGTATGAAAAACTGTTTTTT.

In its sample, this clonotype was seen many times. The genes are TRBV10-2 and TRBJ1-5, with unresolved D. The V and J ends lost 0 bases and 4 bases respectively, with 16 bases between them. The CDR3 consists of 17 residues. CDR1 is WSHSY and CDR2 is SAAADI in the germline V gene. As DNA, the CDR3 is TGCGCCAGCAGTGAGTCTGCGGGTATAGCGGGAAATCAGCCCCAGCATTTT. Encoded protein: CASSESAGIAGNQPQHF.

This clonotype was observed a handful of times. The gene calls are TRBV14 and TRBJ2-7; 11 positions match TRBD2. CDR1 SGHDN and CDR2 FVKESK come from the germline V gene. CDR3 length: 15 amino acids. Trimming took 4 bases from V and 7 from J; bases not matched to a gene: 9. The CDR3 coding sequence is TGTGCCAGCAGCCTGACTAGCGGGACTAGGGGTGAGCAGTACTTC. As protein: CASSLTSGTRGEQYF.

This sequence joins TRBV27 and TRBJ1-6; 9 nucleotides agree with TRBD1. From germline, CDR1 is MNHEY and CDR2 SMNVEV (reference sequence). V shed 6 bases and J 10 bases; nucleotides not matched to a gene: 10. CDR3 length: 15 amino acids. The CDR3 loop reads CASSLKGTGNSPLHF. In DNA, the CDR3 is TGTGCCAGCAGCCTAAAAGGGACAGGGAACTCACCCCTCCACTTT.

The V and J genes are TRBV29-1 and TRBJ1-1; 7 bases map to TRBD1. This CDR3 is built from 12 residues. Germline values: CDR1 SQVTM, CDR2 ANQGSEA. Germline trimming cut 5 bases from V and 5 bases from J; bases unmatched to any gene: 5. Here the CDR3 reads CSVFQGGTEAFF. DNA for the CDR3: TGCAGCGTTTTCCAGGGGGGGACTGAAGCTTTCTTT.